These T cell receptor beta chains were read from a single sample in a study of T cells in Graves' hyperthyroidism and ophthalmopathy. TCRdb re-called the multiplex PCR reads through MiXCR, storing one row per CDR3 protein. The data hold about 540,000 distinct CDR3 sequences, with around 46% observed a single time. Sequencing was done on a sample of peripheral blood or thyroid tissue (not recorded which). These receptors all stem from a woman in her late teens or twenties with Graves' hyperthyroidism. Both conserved end residues are part of each CDR3. The order of the fields is J gene, clone size, V gene, D gene, CDR3 protein, CDR3 DNA. D genes are given only for firm matches. Part of the rows lack a size; the others show once, few, many or a class for expanded clones.

>TRBJ1-5|few|TRBV6-5|-
CASSYGPRGGNQPQHF
TGTGCCAGCAGTTACGGGCCCCGGGGGGGCAATCAGCCCCAGCATTTT
>TRBJ2-3|-|TRBV2|-
CATSDLVQNTDTQYF
TGTGCCACCAGTGATTTAGTCCAGAACACAGATACGCAGTATTTT
>TRBJ1-2|-|TRBV29-1|-
CSVEWGRGGITF
TGCAGCGTTGAATGGGGCAGGGGTGGCATCACCTTC
>TRBJ2-5|many|TRBV20-1|-
CSAPSAPGWETQYF
TGCAGTGCTCCATCGGCACCGGGGTGGGAGACCCAGTACTTC
>TRBJ2-7|-|TRBV7-8|-
CASSLQGGGGHEQYF
TGTGCCAGCAGCTTACAGGGAGGGGGTGGCCACGAGCAGTACTTC
>TRBJ1-1|many|TRBV28|-
CASSFWGRDTEAFF
TGTGCCAGCAGTTTCTGGGGTAGGGACACTGAAGCTTTCTTT
>TRBJ1-4|many|TRBV11-3|-
CASASVYGEKLFF
TGTGCCAGCGCTTCGGTCTATGGGGAAAAACTGTTTTTT
>TRBJ1-5|-|TRBV19|-
CASSMYFKTNQPQHF
TGTGCCAGTAGTATGTATTTTAAAACTAATCAGCCCCAGCATTTT
>TRBJ2-7|many|TRBV24-1|-
CATSDEGSYEQYF
TGTGCCACCAGTGATGAGGGTTCCTACGAGCAGTACTTC
>TRBJ2-7|many|TRBV11-2|-
CASSLPSGGWRSYEQYF
TGTGCCAGCAGCTTACCCTCCGGTGGGTGGCGCTCCTACGAGCAGTACTTC
>TRBJ2-2|many|TRBV19|TRBD2
CASSKRGNTGELFF
TGTGCCAGTAGTAAGCGGGGGAACACCGGGGAGCTGTTTTTT
>TRBJ2-5|few|TRBV12-3/TRBV12-4|TRBD2
CASSFLGSRSGRAQETQYF
TGTGCCAGCAGTTTCTTAGGGTCCCGGAGCGGGAGGGCCCAAGAGACCCAGTACTTC
>TRBJ1-4|few|TRBV4-3|-
CASSQDGPRGDEKLFF
TGCGCCAGCAGCCAAGATGGGCCCCGAGGGGATGAAAAACTGTTTTTT
>TRBJ2-7|many|TRBV15|TRBD2
CATSDWGGLLYEQYF
TGTGCCACCAGCGATTGGGGAGGGCTCCTCTACGAGCAGTACTTC
>TRBJ2-2|many|TRBV12-3/TRBV12-4|-
CASTGELFF
TGTGCCAGCACCGGGGAGCTGTTTTTT
>TRBJ2-7|many|TRBV25-1|TRBD2
CASSPFQTSGRSWEQYF
TGTGCCAGCAGCCCCTTCCAGACTAGCGGGAGATCGTGGGAGCAGTACTTC
>TRBJ2-7|-|TRBV25-1|TRBD2
CASSEYLAGRGEQYF
TGTGCCAGCAGTGAATATCTAGCGGGAAGAGGGGAGCAGTACTTC
>TRBJ1-6|many|TRBV20-1|-
CSARAVQFSPLHF
TGCAGTGCTAGAGCGGTCCAATTTTCACCCCTCCACTTT
>TRBJ2-7|many|TRBV4-2|-
CASSPLPGGYEQYF
TGTGCCAGCAGCCCGCTTCCAGGCGGGTACGAGCAGTACTTC
>TRBJ2-7|-|TRBV15|TRBD2
CATSGRVGAYEQYF
TGTGCCACCAGCGGGAGGGTAGGGGCCTACGAGCAGTACTTC
>TRBJ2-7|-|TRBV7-8|TRBD2
CASSLGTSGSVAYF
TGCGCCAGCAGCCTCGGGACTAGCGGGAGTGTCGCGTACTTC
>TRBJ2-3|many|TRBV10-2|TRBD2
CASNQAGEGDTQYF
TGCGCCAGCAACCAAGCGGGAGAGGGCGATACGCAGTATTTT
>TRBJ1-1|-|TRBV6-4|-
CASRPYKAVDAFF
TGTGCCAGCAGACCCTATAAAGCCGTTGATGCTTTCTTT
>TRBJ2-2|many|TRBV7-3|TRBD2
CASSYPGTTNTGELFF
TGTGCCAGCAGCTATCCCGGGACTACGAACACCGGGGAGCTGTTTTTT
>TRBJ1-2|many|TRBV4-1|TRBD1
CASSQIPGGGGYTF
TGCGCCAGCAGCCAAATTCCAGGGGGCGGTGGCTACACCTTC
>TRBJ2-1|-|TRBV7-6|TRBD2
CASRRTSGPNEQFF
TGTGCCAGCAGACGGACTAGCGGTCCCAATGAGCAGTTCTTC
>TRBJ2-3|-|TRBV7-3|-
CASSSHAGTDTQYF
TGTGCCAGCAGCTCCCACGCGGGCACAGATACGCAGTATTTT
>TRBJ1-1|-|TRBV20-1|TRBD1
CSARIDRATNEAFF
TGCAGTGCTAGAATCGACAGGGCAACTAATGAAGCTTTCTTT
>TRBJ2-1|-|TRBV20-1|TRBD2
CSANLAGGPGDEQFF
TGCAGTGCTAATCTAGCGGGAGGGCCGGGGGATGAGCAGTTCTTC
>TRBJ1-2|many|TRBV12-5|TRBD1
CASGYSGGNGYTF
TGTGCTAGTGGCTACTCAGGGGGAAATGGCTACACCTTC
>TRBJ2-5|many|TRBV6-5|-
CASSYYLVDRETQYF
TGTGCCAGCAGTTACTACTTAGTAGACAGGGAGACCCAGTACTTC
>TRBJ2-7|few|TRBV4-3|TRBD2
CASRPTSESSYEQYF
TGCGCCAGCAGACCGACTAGCGAGAGCTCCTACGAGCAGTACTTC
>TRBJ2-7|-|TRBV2|TRBD1
CASTGQGTSYEQYF
TGTGCCAGCACCGGACAGGGAACCTCCTACGAGCAGTACTTC
>TRBJ2-7|few|TRBV7-9|-
CASSPGDNSYEQYF
TGTGCCAGCAGCCCCGGTGACAACTCCTACGAGCAGTACTTC
>TRBJ1-2|-|TRBV29-1|TRBD1
CSLGQLYNYGYTF
TGCAGCTTGGGACAGCTCTATAACTATGGCTACACCTTC
>TRBJ2-7|many|TRBV7-9|-
CASVDFGSTYEQYF
TGTGCCAGCGTCGATTTCGGGAGTACCTACGAGCAGTACTTC
>TRBJ2-2|few|TRBV11-3|-
CASSLEGWVRSRHTGELFF
TGTGCCAGCAGCTTAGAAGGTTGGGTTCGGAGTCGTCACACCGGGGAGCTGTTTTTT
>TRBJ1-4|few|TRBV5-6|TRBD1
CASSLIQGGNEKLFF
TGTGCCAGCAGCTTAATACAGGGGGGTAATGAAAAACTGTTTTTT
>TRBJ2-3|-|TRBV7-2|-
CASSLVKNTQYF
TGTGCCAGCAGCTTAGTGAAGAATACGCAGTATTTT
>TRBJ2-5|-|TRBV6-2/TRBV6-3|TRBD2
CASMGPIAGRAETQYF
TGTGCCAGCATGGGACCCATAGCGGGACGGGCGGAGACCCAGTACTTC
>TRBJ2-7|-|TRBV9|TRBD1
CASSGDRGYGYTYEQYF
TGTGCCAGCAGCGGAGACAGGGGCTATGGCTACACCTACGAGCAGTACTTC
>TRBJ2-7|many|TRBV6-5|TRBD1
CASSYVGTGGEQYF
TGTGCCAGCAGTTACGTAGGGACAGGGGGCGAGCAGTACTTC
>TRBJ1-2|-|TRBV6-1|TRBD1
CASRRDRGSYEQYFYGYTF
TGTGCCAGCAGACGCGACAGGGGTTCCTACGAGCAGTACTTCTATGGCTACACCTTC
>TRBJ1-2|few|TRBV20-1|TRBD1
CSAIGTGGDYGYTF
TGCAGTGCAATAGGGACAGGGGGCGACTATGGCTACACCTTC
>TRBJ1-6|-|TRBV7-2|TRBD1
CASSFSGGYNSPLHF
TGTGCCAGCAGCTTTTCAGGGGGCTATAATTCACCCCTCCACTTT
>TRBJ2-7|-|TRBV20-1|-
CSAQEQYF
TGCAGTGCTCAAGAGCAGTACTTC
>TRBJ1-1|many|TRBV25-1|-
CASSDRDTEAFF
TGTGCCAGCAGTGACAGGGACACTGAAGCTTTCTTT
>TRBJ2-7|-|TRBV29-1|TRBD1
CSSTGDLSYEQYF
TGCAGTTCAACAGGGGACCTCTCCTACGAGCAGTACTTC
>TRBJ1-3|-|TRBV6-2/TRBV6-3|-
CASSYPGRGYGYTIYF
TGTGCCAGCAGTTACCCCGGCAGGGGCTATGGCTACACCATATATTTT
>TRBJ1-2|many|TRBV19|TRBD1
CASSYIQGGGNYGYTF
TGTGCCAGTAGCTACATTCAGGGAGGGGGCAACTATGGCTACACCTTC
>TRBJ2-3|few|TRBV7-9|-
CASSPRAGRSTDTQYF
TGTGCCAGCAGCCCGCGGGCAGGGCGTAGCACAGATACGCAGTATTTT